The clone carrying this TCR beta chain was detected many times. V was clipped by 3 bases and J by 4 bases, with 9 bases between them. Germline CDR1 and CDR2: SEHNR and FQNEAQ (reference sequence). CDR3 length: 14 amino acids. This specimen comes from a study of T cells in Graves' hyperthyroidism and ophthalmopathy. Amplified regions were TCR beta CDR3 sequences from RNA transcripts. During a first-round RT-PCR of the TCR CDR3, the HTBI primer set was used. TCRdb passed the multiplex PCR reads through MiXCR, listing each CDR3 protein once. Found here are roughly 600,000 distinct CDR3 sequences, more than 14% of them singletons; the top ten hold approximately 12%. Reasons for excluding patients were uncontrolled infection, other autoimmune disease, pregnancy or lactation. The study based diagnoses on clinical symptoms, serum thyroxine and TRAb, thyroid ultrasound and orbital computed tomography. The PBMCs had their origin in about 9.7 ml of fresh peripheral blood.

Sequenced: blood. The chain has TRBV7-9 and TRBJ1-4; D is ambiguous. This clonotype was obtained from a woman aged 50 to 65 with Graves' ophthalmopathy. The CDR3 region is CASSFHGRNEKLFF. CDR3 DNA sequence: TGTGCCAGCAGCTTCCACGGACGTAATGAAAAACTGTTTTTT.